The 24 T cell receptor beta chains given below trace back to one sample, sequenced in a study of blood T cell repertoires in COVID-19. Only in-frame clones appear in the TCRdb table, and some are missing; sequencing was by immunoSEQ multiplex PCR. The data show under 65,000 clones, 73% seen once. Material: peripheral blood. The source is an older woman with acute or convalescent COVID-19.

This clone was seen only a few times. This chain uses TRBV7-9 with TRBJ2-1; the D gene is possibly TRBD1 (5 bases). The CDR3 covers 12 residues. V was clipped by 11 bases and J by 3 bases, with 11 bases between them. Germline assignment: CDR1 SEHNR and CDR2 FQNEAQ (reference sequence). CDR3: CALGQIYNEQFF. The CDR3 nucleotides are TGTGCCTTGGGGCAAATCTACAATGAGCAGTTCTTC.

The V gene is TRBV30, the J gene TRBJ1-1; a weak D match, TRBD1 (5 bases). The length of the CDR3 is 18 residues. The V end was cut by 4 bases, the J end by 6 bases, with 30 bases between. Germline loops: CDR1 GTSNPN, CDR2 SVGIG (reference sequence). The DNA of the CDR3 is TGTGCCTGGAAAGGGATCGATCAGGTAGGGACTTTCGGGCCTGAAGCTTTCTTT. This translates into CAWKGIDQVGTFGPEAFF.

V is TRBV19 and J is TRBJ2-3; D is unresolved. The CDR3 extends over 12 amino acids. Per the germline V gene, CDR1 is LNHDA and CDR2 is SQIVND (reference sequence). Trimming removed 1 base at V and 5 bases at J, with 4 bases between. The chain's CDR3 is CASSIARDTQYF. The CDR3 coding sequence is TGTGCCAGTAGTATAGCGAGAGATACGCAGTATTTT.

This chain uses TRBV18 with TRBJ2-5; D call uncertain. CDR3 length: 13 amino acids. The germline V gene encodes CDR1 KGHSH and CDR2 LQKENI. V was cut by 3 bases and J by 1 base, with 6 bases left in between. CDR3 sequence (DNA): TGTGCCAGCTCACCCCAGGTCCAAGAGACCCAGTACTTC. It specifies CASSPQVQETQYF.

J is TRBJ1-2 and V is TRBV7-6; TRBD1 matches 9 bases. The V gene end was trimmed by 5 bases and the J gene end by 4 bases; junction bases not matched to a gene: 5. The CDR3 covers 14 residues. Germline loops: CDR1 SGHVS, CDR2 FNYEAQ. CDR3 in DNA: TGTGCCAGCAGCAATAACAGGGGGCTCTATGGCTACACCTTC. It translates to CASSNNRGLYGYTF.

Concerning this clone: The junction and the germline gene differ at one end; a read error may be behind it. The rearrangement joins TRBV7-7 to TRBJ1-1; D is unresolved. Germline V lookup: CDR1 SSHAT, CDR2 FNYEAQ (reference sequence). There are 13 residues in the CDR3. In DNA, the CDR3 is TGTGCTAGCAGCTTATCGGAGTCCACTGAAGCTTTCTTT. This gives the protein CASSLSESTEAFF.

J is TRBJ1-1 and V is TRBV12-5, with D perhaps TRBD1 (6 bases). CDR3 length: 17 residues. V lost 1 base and J lost 0, with 15 bases in between. Germline V gene data show CDR1 as LGHNT and CDR2 as FRNRAP. The CDR3 is CASGLATKGHMNTEAFF. As DNA, the CDR3 is TGTGCTAGTGGTTTGGCTACTAAGGGACACATGAACACTGAAGCTTTCTTT.

This chain connects TRBV5-1 to TRBJ1-2; 9 nucleotides match TRBD1. Germline lookup yields CDR1 SGHRS and CDR2 YFSETQ. CDR3 length equals 15 residues. Unmatched junction bases numbered 10, after V lost 7 bases and J lost 3 bases. The CDR3 nucleotides read TGCGCCAGCGCCTGGGGGGACAGGGTAGACTATGGCTACACCTTC. The encoded protein is CASAWGDRVDYGYTF. The full variable domain, its missing parts supplied by reference TRBV5-1 and TRBJ1-2, is KAGVTQTPRYLIKTRGQQVTLSCSPISGHRSVSWYQQTPGQGLQFLFEYFSETQRNKGNFPGRFSGRQFSNSRSEMNVSTLELGDSALYLCASAWGDRVDYGYTFGSGTRLTVV.

The V gene is TRBV30, the J gene TRBJ1-5; possible D gene TRBD1, 5 bases. In germline, CDR1 is GTSNPN, CDR2 SVGIG (reference sequence). Trimming left V 1 base short and J 2 bases short, with 21 bases between. This CDR3 region has 18 residues. This chain's CDR3 is CAWSDRSGWGVGNQPQHF. CDR3 nucleotides: TGTGCCTGGAGTGACAGGTCTGGCTGGGGCGTTGGCAATCAGCCCCAGCATTTT.

The chain uses TRBV6-6 and TRBJ1-1; tentative D call: TRBD1 (5 bases). V gave up 2 bases and J gave up 3 bases, with 10 bases separating them. The CDR3 is 14 residues long. The germline CDR1 and CDR2 sequences are MNHNY and SVGAGI (reference sequence). The CDR3 loop reads CASSYGQGYTEAFF. In DNA, the CDR3 is TGTGCCAGCAGTTACGGGCAGGGTTACACTGAAGCTTTCTTT.

CDR3 sequence (DNA): TGTGCCGCAGGGTTTCGAGAGAACACTGAAGCTTTCTTT. Protein sequence: CAAGFRENTEAFF. The rearrangement links TRBV6-6 to TRBJ1-1; weak D call: TRBD1 (5 bases). This CDR3 has 13 residues. V dropped 11 bases and J dropped 1 base, with 14 bases sitting between them. From germline, CDR1 is MNHNY and CDR2 SVGAGI (reference sequence).

This clone occurred a few times. The chain has TRBV24-1 and TRBJ1-4; 8 bases fit TRBD1. CDR1 and CDR2 (germline): KGHDR, SFDVKD. CDR3 length: 15 amino acids. The V gene end was trimmed by 3 bases and the J gene end by 7 bases; junction bases not matched to a gene: 6. This CDR3 is CATSDTRGRGEKLFF. The CDR3 nucleotides are TGTGCCACCAGTGATACCAGGGGGCGCGGTGAAAAACTGTTTTTT.

The chain uses TRBV6-5 and TRBJ2-1; 7 bases agree with TRBD1. With V trimmed by 5 bases and J by 4 bases, 5 bases remained unmatched. The CDR3 runs 14 residues. Germline assignment: CDR1 MNHEY and CDR2 SVGAGI. CDR3 nucleotide sequence: TGTGCCAGCAGTAGAGGGACAGCTTACAATGAGCAGTTCTTC. It specifies CASSRGTAYNEQFF.

This chain connects TRBV20-1 to TRBJ2-3; D is unresolved. Trimming cost V 3 bases and J 1 base, with 14 bases left between them. Germline V CDR1 and CDR2: DFQATT, SNEGSKA (reference sequence). The CDR3 has 15 residues. DNA of the CDR3: TGCAGTGCTAGTTTCACCCCCACTGGCACAGATACGCAGTATTTT. It codes for CSASFTPTGTDTQYF.

The rearrangement links TRBV12-5 to TRBJ2-5, with 8 bases aligning to TRBD1. The CDR3 extends over 15 amino acids. V lost 6 bases to trimming and J lost 5 bases; unmatched junction nucleotides: 11. Germline-derived CDR1 and CDR2 are LGHNT and FRNRAP. The CDR3 spells CASGQVRGRTETQYF. CDR3 sequence (DNA): TGTGCTAGTGGCCAGGTCAGGGGGCGCACGGAGACCCAGTACTTC.

This clone came up a few times. The chain employs TRBV27 and TRBJ1-5; no reliable D call. The germline V gene encodes CDR1 MNHEY and CDR2 SMNVEV (reference sequence). Trimming left V 3 bases short and J 2 bases short, with 11 bases between. The CDR3 loop spans 15 amino acids. CDR3 loop: CASSFGLYGNQPQHF. The DNA for the CDR3 is TGTGCCAGCAGTTTCGGTCTGTATGGCAATCAGCCCCAGCATTTT.

The V gene is TRBV5-5, the J gene TRBJ1-3; tentatively, D is TRBD1 (5 bases). The CDR3 totals 17 residues. Deletions cut 0 bases from V and 3 bases from J, with 16 bases between. Germline V gene lookup returns CDR1 SGHKS and CDR2 YYEKEE (reference sequence). CDR3 sequence: CASSLASGGRVGNTIYF. CDR3 coding DNA: TGTGCCAGCAGCTTGGCCTCCGGGGGACGGGTTGGAAACACCATATATTTT.

This chain joins TRBV18 and TRBJ1-2; D is undetermined. Deletions cut 3 bases from V and 1 base from J, with 15 bases between. Germline lookup yields CDR1 KGHSH and CDR2 LQKENI. CDR3 length equals 16 residues. The CDR3: CASSPGGGYINYGYTF. CDR3 sequence (DNA): TGTGCCAGCTCACCGGGTGGAGGATATATTAACTATGGCTACACCTTC.

This clone has just one count. The chain employs TRBV7-9 and TRBJ1-4; no firm D call. Germline V gene sequence: CDR1 SEHNR, CDR2 FQNEAQ (reference sequence). The CDR3 is 13 amino acids. Trimming cost V 8 bases and J 4 bases, with 11 bases left between them. The CDR3 sequence: CASASVFNEKLFF. The CDR3 DNA reads as TGTGCCAGCGCGTCAGTCTTTAATGAAAAACTGTTTTTT.

This chain connects TRBV2 to TRBJ1-4, with 8 bases identical to TRBD1. Germline assignment: CDR1 SNHLY and CDR2 FYNNEI. The J segment lost 5 bases and the V segment lost 0 bases, leaving 8 bases of the junction unmatched. The length of the CDR3 is 17 residues. CDR3 DNA sequence: TGTGCCAGCAGTGAAGCCCCTAGACAGGGGTGGAATGAAAAACTGTTTTTT. Protein product: CASSEAPRQGWNEKLFF.

The V and J genes are TRBV14 and TRBJ1-1; no definite D call. The CDR3 has 16 amino acids. V was trimmed by 4 bases and J by 2 bases, leaving 17 bases between them. Germline lookup yields CDR1 SGHDN and CDR2 FVKESK. CDR3 residues: CASSPDGEGINTEAFF. In nucleotides, the CDR3 is TGTGCCAGCAGCCCCGACGGGGAGGGAATAAACACTGAAGCTTTCTTT.

This chain uses TRBV2 with TRBJ1-5; TRBD1 matches at 9 bases. The germline V gene has CDR1 SNHLY and CDR2 FYNNEI. CDR3 length: 16 amino acids. J lost 1 base, V lost 5 bases, and 6 bases had no gene match. The CDR3, as DNA: TGTGCCAGCAGTCAACAACAGGGGGCGAGCAATCAGCCCCAGCATTTT. It is translated as CASSQQQGASNQPQHF.

This sequence joins TRBV6-5 and TRBJ1-3, with a weak D call TRBD1 (5 bases). Looked up from germline, CDR1 is MNHEY and CDR2 is SVGAGI. This CDR3 has 14 residues. Trimming left V 7 bases short and J 0 bases short, with 10 bases between. CDR3 sequence reads: CASTQGSSGNTIYF. DNA of the CDR3: TGTGCCAGCACCCAGGGTAGCTCTGGAAACACCATATATTTT.

The V and J genes are TRBV7-8 and TRBJ2-5; 9 bases map to TRBD2. The CDR3 is made up of 15 amino acids. Germline V gene data show CDR1 as SGHVS and CDR2 as FQNEAQ. Trimming cost V 3 bases and J 1 base; bases outside gene matches: 3. The CDR3 spells CASSFLAGSQETQYF. The CDR3 DNA sequence: TGTGCCAGCAGCTTTCTAGCGGGGTCCCAAGAGACCCAGTACTTC.